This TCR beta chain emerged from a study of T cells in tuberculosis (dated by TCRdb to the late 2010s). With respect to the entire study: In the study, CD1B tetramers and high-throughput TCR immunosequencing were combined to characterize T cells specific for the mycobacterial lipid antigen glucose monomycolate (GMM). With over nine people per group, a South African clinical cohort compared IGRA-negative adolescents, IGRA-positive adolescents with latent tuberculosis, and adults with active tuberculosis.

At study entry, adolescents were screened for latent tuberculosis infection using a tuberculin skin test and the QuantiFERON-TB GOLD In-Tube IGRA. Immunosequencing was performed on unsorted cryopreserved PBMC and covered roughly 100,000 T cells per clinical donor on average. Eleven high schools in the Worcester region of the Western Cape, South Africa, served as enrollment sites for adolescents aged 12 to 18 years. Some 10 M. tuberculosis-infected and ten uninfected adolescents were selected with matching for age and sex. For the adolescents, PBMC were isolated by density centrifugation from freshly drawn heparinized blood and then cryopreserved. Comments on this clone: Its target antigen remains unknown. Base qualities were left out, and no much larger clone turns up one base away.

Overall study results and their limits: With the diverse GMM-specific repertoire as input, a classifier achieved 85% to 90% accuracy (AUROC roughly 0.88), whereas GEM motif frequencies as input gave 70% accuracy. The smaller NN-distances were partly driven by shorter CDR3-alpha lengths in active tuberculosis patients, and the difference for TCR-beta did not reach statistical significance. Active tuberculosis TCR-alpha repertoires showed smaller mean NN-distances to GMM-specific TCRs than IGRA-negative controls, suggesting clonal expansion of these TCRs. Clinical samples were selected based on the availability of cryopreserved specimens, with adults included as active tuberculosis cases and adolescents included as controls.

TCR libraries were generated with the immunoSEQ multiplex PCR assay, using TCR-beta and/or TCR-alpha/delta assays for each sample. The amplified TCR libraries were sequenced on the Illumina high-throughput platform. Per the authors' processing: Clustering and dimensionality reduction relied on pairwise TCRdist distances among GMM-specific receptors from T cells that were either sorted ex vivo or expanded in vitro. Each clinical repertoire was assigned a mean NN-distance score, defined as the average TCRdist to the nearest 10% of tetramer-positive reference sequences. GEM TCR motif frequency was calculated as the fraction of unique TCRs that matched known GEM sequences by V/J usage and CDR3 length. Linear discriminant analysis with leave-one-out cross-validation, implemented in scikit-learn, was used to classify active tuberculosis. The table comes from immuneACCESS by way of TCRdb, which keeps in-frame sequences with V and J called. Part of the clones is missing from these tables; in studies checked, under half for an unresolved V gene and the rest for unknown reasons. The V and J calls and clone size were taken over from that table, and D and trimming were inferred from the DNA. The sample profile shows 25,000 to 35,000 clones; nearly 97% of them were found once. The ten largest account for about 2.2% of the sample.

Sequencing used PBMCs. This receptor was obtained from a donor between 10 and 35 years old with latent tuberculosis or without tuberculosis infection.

The DNA sequence is as follows: TGTGCCAGCAGACAAAACAATGAGCAGTTCTTC. Translated, it gives CASRQNNEQFF. The chain is made from TRBV6-6 and TRBJ2-1; a confident D gene designation cannot be given. A distance of 5 bases separates the germline ends of V and J, which lose 6 bases and 5 bases respectively. Spanning cysteine to phenylalanine, the CDR3 consists of 11 amino acids. Only CDR3 DNA remains: 33 bases, in frame from the first base. Sequences MNHNY (CDR1) and SVGAGI (CDR2) are obtained from the germline V gene (reference sequence).